This TCR beta chain was profiled in a study of CD8 T cells in Susac syndrome. The authors reverse transcribed roughly 0.5 to 1 ug RNA with random hexamers. Each CDR3 protein is one row after TCRdb ran MiXCR on the immunoSEQ multiplex PCR reads. The profile shows 130,000 to 150,000 distinct CDR3 sequences, approximately 93% of them singletons. This clonotype has just a few counts. With 1 base clipped from V and 4 bases from J, the junction kept 1 base outside the gene matches. Germline V lookup: CDR1 SQVTM, CDR2 ANQGSEA. This CDR3 is 14 amino acids long. The chain combines TRBV29-1 with TRBJ2-7, with 13 bases fitting TRBD2. The sample consisted of CD8+ T cells from PBMCs. The origin of this receptor is a human donor in good health. Written as DNA, the CDR3 is TGCAGCGTTGAAGGGACTAGCGGGAGTTACGAGCAGTACTTC. Protein product: CSVEGTSGSYEQYF.